This passage covers 2 T cell receptor beta chains from one sample sequenced in a study of cytomegalovirus exposure and HLA in healthy donors. The PCR contained 60 Vbeta and 13 Jbeta primers. The method was immunoSEQ multiplex PCR; TCRdb's version includes in-frame clones alone and lacks a portion of them. The repertoire holds about 160,000 clones, with roughly four fifths as singletons. Sequencing input: PBMCs. Receptors were obtained from a male donor in good health and CMV-seropositive.

The V call is TRBV7-2, the J call TRBJ2-1, with TRBD1 matching 10 bases. The CDR3 spans 16 residues. CDR1 SGHTA and CDR2 FQGNSA come from the germline V gene. Unmatched junction bases numbered 6, after V lost 3 bases and J lost 4 bases. The CDR3 DNA reads as TGTGCCAGCAGCTTCCAAGGGACAGGGGCTTACAATGAGCAGTTCTTC. It yields the protein CASSFQGTGAYNEQFF.

The rearrangement links TRBV5-1 to TRBJ1-1; no definite D call. Germline V CDR1 and CDR2: SGHRS, YFSETQ. CDR3 size: 17 residues. V lost 1 base and J lost 1, with 17 bases in between. CDR3 sequence: CASSLYGSRRTNTEAFF. CDR3 DNA: TGCGCCAGCAGCTTGTACGGATCGAGGAGAACGAACACTGAAGCTTTCTTT.